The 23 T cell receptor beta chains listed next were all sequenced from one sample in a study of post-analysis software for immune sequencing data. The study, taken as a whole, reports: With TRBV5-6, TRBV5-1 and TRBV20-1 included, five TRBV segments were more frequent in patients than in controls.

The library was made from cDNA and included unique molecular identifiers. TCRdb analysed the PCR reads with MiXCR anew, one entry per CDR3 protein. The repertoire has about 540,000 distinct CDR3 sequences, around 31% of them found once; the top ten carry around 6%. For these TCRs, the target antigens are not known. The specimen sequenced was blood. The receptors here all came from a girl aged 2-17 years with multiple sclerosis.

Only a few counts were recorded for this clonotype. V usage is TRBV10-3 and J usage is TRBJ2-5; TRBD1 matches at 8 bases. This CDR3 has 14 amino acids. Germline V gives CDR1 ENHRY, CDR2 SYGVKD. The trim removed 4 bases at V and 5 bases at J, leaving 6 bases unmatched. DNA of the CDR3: TGTGCCATCAGTGGTGGACAGGGTGGCGAGACCCAGTACTTC. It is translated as CAISGGQGGETQYF.

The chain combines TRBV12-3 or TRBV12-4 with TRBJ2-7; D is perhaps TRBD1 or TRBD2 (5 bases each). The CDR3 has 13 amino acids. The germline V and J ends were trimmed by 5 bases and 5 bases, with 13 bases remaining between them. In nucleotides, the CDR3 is TGTGCCAGCAGTATAGGGAGAGGGGACGAGCAGTACTTC. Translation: CASSIGRGDEQYF.

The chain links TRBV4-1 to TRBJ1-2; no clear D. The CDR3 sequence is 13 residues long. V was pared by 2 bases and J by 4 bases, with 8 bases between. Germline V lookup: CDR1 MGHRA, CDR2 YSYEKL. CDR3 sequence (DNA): TGCGCCAGCAGCCAACCCCTCAGCTATGGCTACACCTTC. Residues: CASSQPLSYGYTF.

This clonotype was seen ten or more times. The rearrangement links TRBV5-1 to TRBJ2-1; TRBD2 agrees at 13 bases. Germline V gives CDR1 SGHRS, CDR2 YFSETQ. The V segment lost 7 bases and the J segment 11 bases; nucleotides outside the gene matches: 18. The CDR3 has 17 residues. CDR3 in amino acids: CASAVTSGGAELVKQFF. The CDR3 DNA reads TGCGCCAGCGCGGTTACTAGCGGGGGGGCCGAATTGGTGAAGCAGTTCTTC.

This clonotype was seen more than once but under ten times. The CDR3 reads CASSPRQGRDYGYTF. CDR3 sequence (DNA): TGTGCCAGCAGCCCTCGACAGGGGAGGGACTATGGCTACACCTTC. The gene calls are TRBV3-1 and TRBJ1-2; 8 nucleotides line up with TRBD1. CDR1 LGHDT and CDR2 YNNKEL come from the germline V gene (reference sequence). V lost 4 bases and J lost 3; bases outside the gene matches: 7. The CDR3 consists of 15 residues.

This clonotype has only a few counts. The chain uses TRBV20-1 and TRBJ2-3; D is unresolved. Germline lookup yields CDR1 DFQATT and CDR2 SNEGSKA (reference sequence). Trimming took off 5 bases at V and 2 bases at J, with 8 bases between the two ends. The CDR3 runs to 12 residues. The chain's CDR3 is CSAGRFTDTQYF. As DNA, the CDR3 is TGCAGTGCTGGCCGGTTCACAGATACGCAGTATTTT.

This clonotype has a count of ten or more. In DNA form, the CDR3 reads TGCAGTGCTAGAAACCCCGGGACAGGGTACTACGAGCAGTACTTC. It is translated as CSARNPGTGYYEQYF. V and J are TRBV20-1 and TRBJ2-7; 9 bases fit TRBD1. Germline assignment: CDR1 DFQATT and CDR2 SNEGSKA (reference sequence). J lost 3 bases, V lost 2 bases, and 8 bases had no gene match. CDR3 size: 15 residues.

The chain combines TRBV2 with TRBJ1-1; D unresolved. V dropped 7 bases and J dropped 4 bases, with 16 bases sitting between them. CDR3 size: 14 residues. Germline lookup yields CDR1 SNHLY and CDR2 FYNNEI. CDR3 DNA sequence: TGTGCCAGCATAGGGCGGGCGCGGGGCACTGAAGCTTTCTTT. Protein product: CASIGRARGTEAFF.

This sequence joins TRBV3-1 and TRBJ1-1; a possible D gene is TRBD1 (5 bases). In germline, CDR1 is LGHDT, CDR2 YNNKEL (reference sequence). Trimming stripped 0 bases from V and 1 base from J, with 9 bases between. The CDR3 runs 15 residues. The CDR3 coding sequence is TGTGCCAGCAGCCAAGATGCAGGGCCGAACACTGAAGCTTTCTTT. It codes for CASSQDAGPNTEAFF.

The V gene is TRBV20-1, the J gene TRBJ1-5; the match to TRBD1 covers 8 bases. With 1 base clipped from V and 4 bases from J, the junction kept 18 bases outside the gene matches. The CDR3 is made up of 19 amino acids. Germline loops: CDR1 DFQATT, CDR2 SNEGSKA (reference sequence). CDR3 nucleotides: TGCAGTGCTAGAGGGCCTGGACAGGGAAAGAGCTCTCAGAATCAGCCCCAGCATTTT. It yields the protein CSARGPGQGKSSQNQPQHF.

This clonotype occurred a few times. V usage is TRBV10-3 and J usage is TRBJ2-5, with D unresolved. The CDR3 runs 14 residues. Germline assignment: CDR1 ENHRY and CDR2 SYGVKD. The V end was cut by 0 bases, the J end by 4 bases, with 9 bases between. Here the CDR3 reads CAISESSPGETQYF. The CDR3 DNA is TGTGCCATCAGTGAGTCGAGTCCTGGAGAGACCCAGTACTTC.

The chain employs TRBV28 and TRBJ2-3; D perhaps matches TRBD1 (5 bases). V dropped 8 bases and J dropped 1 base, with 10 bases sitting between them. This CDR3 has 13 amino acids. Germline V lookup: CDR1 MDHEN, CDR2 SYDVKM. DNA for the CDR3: TGTGCCAGCCAAACACAGGGCACAGATACGCAGTATTTT. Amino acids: CASQTQGTDTQYF.

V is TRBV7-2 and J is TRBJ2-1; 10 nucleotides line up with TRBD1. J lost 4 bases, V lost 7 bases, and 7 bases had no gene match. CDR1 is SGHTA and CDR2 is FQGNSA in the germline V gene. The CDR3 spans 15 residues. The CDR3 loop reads CASNGGTGVYNEQFF. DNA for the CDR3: TGTGCCAGCAATGGGGGGACAGGGGTTTACAATGAGCAGTTCTTC.

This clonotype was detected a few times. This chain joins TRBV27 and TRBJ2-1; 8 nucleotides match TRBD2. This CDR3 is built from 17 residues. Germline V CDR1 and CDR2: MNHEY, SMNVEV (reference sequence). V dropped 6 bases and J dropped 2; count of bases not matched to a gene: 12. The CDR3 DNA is TGTGCCAGCAGCACCTTGGGAGCGGGGGTCCCCTACAATGAGCAGTTCTTC. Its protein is CASSTLGAGVPYNEQFF.

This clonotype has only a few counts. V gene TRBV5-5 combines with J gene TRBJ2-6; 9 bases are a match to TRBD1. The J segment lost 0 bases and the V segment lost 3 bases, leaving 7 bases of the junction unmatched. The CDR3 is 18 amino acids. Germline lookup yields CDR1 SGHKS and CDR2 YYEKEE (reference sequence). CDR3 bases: TGTGCCAGCAGCTGGGCCGGGACAGGGAGCTCTGGGGCCAACGTCCTGACTTTC. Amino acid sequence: CASSWAGTGSSGANVLTF.

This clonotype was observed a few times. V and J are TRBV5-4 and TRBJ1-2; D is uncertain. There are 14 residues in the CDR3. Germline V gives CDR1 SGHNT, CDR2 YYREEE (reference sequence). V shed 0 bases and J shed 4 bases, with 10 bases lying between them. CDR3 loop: CASSLVKDFYGYTF. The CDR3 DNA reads TGTGCCAGCAGCTTGGTAAAGGATTTCTATGGCTACACCTTC.

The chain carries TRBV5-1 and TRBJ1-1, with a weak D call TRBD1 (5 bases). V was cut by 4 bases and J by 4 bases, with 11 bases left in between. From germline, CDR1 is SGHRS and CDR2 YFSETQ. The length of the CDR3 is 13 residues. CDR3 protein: CASSPRDSTEAFF. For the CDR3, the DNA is TGCGCCAGCAGCCCCAGGGATAGCACTGAAGCTTTCTTT.

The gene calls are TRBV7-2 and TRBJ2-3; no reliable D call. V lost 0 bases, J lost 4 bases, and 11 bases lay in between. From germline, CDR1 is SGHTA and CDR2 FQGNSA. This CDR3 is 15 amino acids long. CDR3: CASSLALGLPDTQYF. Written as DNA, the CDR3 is TGTGCCAGCAGCTTAGCGCTCGGCCTACCAGATACGCAGTATTTT.

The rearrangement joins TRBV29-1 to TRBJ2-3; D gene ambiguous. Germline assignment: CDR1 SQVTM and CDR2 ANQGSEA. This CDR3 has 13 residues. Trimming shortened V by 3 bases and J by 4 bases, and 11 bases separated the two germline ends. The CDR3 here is CSVEPYGPDTQYF. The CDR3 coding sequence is TGCAGCGTTGAGCCCTACGGGCCAGATACGCAGTATTTT.

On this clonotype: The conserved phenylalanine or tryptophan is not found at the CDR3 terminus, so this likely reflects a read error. The CDR3 bases are TGCGCCAGCAGCTCGACGACTAGCGGGGGACCAGATACGCAGTATGTT. This encodes CASSSTTSGGPDTQYV. The chain links TRBV5-1 to TRBJ2-3; 12 positions agree with TRBD2. The germline V gene encodes CDR1 SGHRS and CDR2 YFSETQ. This CDR3 spans 16 amino acids. Losses at the gene ends were 3 bases for V and 4 bases for J; bases not matched to a gene: 6.

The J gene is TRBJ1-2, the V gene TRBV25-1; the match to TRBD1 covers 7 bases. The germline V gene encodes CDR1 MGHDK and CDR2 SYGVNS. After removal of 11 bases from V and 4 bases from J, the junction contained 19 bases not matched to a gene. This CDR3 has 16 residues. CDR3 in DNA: TGTGCCTCAAATCGGAACAGGGGAGGGGGCTTCTATGGCTACACCTTC. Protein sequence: CASNRNRGGGFYGYTF.

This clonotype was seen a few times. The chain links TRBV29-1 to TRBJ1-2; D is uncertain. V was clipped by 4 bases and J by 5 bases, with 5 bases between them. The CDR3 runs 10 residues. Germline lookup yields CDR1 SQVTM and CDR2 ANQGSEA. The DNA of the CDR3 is TGCAGCGTTGTTGGGTATGGCTACACCTTC. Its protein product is CSVVGYGYTF.

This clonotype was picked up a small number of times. As DNA, the CDR3 is TGCAGTGCTAGAGATCTTCGCGCGACAAGCTCCTACGAGCAGTACTTC. Translation: CSARDLRATSSYEQYF. The rearrangement links TRBV20-1 to TRBJ2-7; D ambiguous. V lost 0 bases and J 0 bases, leaving 15 bases between the germline ends. The CDR3 sequence is 16 residues long. Germline loops: CDR1 DFQATT, CDR2 SNEGSKA (reference sequence).